This T cell receptor (beta chain) originates from a study of circulating and synovial CD4+ cells in juvenile arthritis. Germline values: CDR1 ENHRY, CDR2 SYGVKD. The CDR3 has 14 residues. V shed 0 bases and J 7 bases; nucleotides not matched to a gene: 2. Assay: immunoSEQ multiplex PCR; the TCRdb copy retains only in-frame clones and omits some. Here the sample spans roughly 32,000 clones, about 95% being singletons. This chain connects TRBV10-3 to TRBJ1-2; 10 bases map to TRBD1. The clonotype comes from a human donor with juvenile idiopathic arthritis. Sequencing was carried out using CD4+ T cells from blood. Written as DNA, the CDR3 is TGTGCCATCAGTGAGTCGGGGACAGGGGCTGGCTACACCTTC. Its translation is CAISESGTGAGYTF.